The 17 T cell receptor beta chains presented below share a single source sample, sequenced in a study of blood T cells in healthy people across ages. For the second PCR, which ran for roughly 7 to 11 cycles, a sample-barcoded 5' primer and a J-beta primer mix were used. TCRdb ran MiXCR on the 5' RACE reads and lists one entry per CDR3 protein. The sample has around 1,600,000 distinct CDR3 sequences, less than 45% seen once. Sequenced sample: blood. The receptors originated from a woman under 30 in good health.

The rearrangement links TRBV6-2 or TRBV6-3 to TRBJ1-2; D ambiguous. The germline gives CDR1 MNHEY, CDR2 SVGEGT. CDR3 length: 16 residues. Trimming took 0 bases from V and 5 from J, leaving 16 bases between them. The CDR3 nucleotides are TGTGCCAGCAGTTACTCCTCATCAGGATCCTGGTATGGCTACACCTTC. The encoded protein is CASSYSSSGSWYGYTF.

The chain employs TRBV28 and TRBJ2-1; 10 bases are shared with TRBD2. The CDR3 has 15 residues. Unmatched junction bases numbered 9, after V lost 4 bases and J lost 9 bases. Germline-derived CDR1 and CDR2 are MDHEN and SYDVKM. CDR3 residues: CASSSPAGGPGEQFF. In DNA, the CDR3 is TGTGCCAGCAGTTCCCCAGCGGGAGGGCCGGGTGAGCAGTTCTTC.

As regards this clonotype: Being one base from a much bigger clone, this may be a read error. V gene TRBV27 combines with J gene TRBJ2-1; 7 bases match TRBD1. CDR3 size: 13 residues. From germline, CDR1 is MNHEY and CDR2 SMNVEV (reference sequence). The DNA for the CDR3 is TGTGCCAACAGTTGGGACAGCTACAATGAGCAGTTCTTC. The encoded protein is CANSWDSYNEQFF.

In its sample, this clonotype was seen a few times. The chain recombines TRBV20-1 with TRBJ2-1; no clear D. Germline V gene sequence: CDR1 DFQATT, CDR2 SNEGSKA (reference sequence). Trimming took 2 bases from V and 3 from J, leaving 5 bases between them. There are 12 residues in the CDR3. Here the CDR3 reads CSARNNYNEQFF. CDR3 coding DNA: TGCAGTGCTAGAAACAACTACAATGAGCAGTTCTTC.

To note about this clonotype: This may stem from a read error, because a much larger clone lies one nucleotide away. The rearrangement links TRBV27 to TRBJ2-5, with D maybe TRBD1 (6 bases). V gave up 7 bases and J gave up 11 bases, with 23 bases separating them. CDR1 and CDR2 from the germline V gene are MNHEY and SMNVEV (reference sequence). The CDR3 totals 14 residues. CDR3 region: CASTAPGPHREQYF. As DNA, the CDR3 is TGTGCCAGCACAGCCCCGGGACCCCACAGGGAGCAGTACTTC.

The chain recombines TRBV6-5 with TRBJ2-1, with 7 bases identical to TRBD2. The CDR3 totals 15 residues. V was clipped by 5 bases and J by 4 bases; unmatched bases: 8. Germline CDR1 reads MNHEY; CDR2 reads SVGAGI. CDR3 protein: CASSPRREPYNEQFF. Here the CDR3 DNA reads TGTGCCAGCAGTCCACGGCGGGAGCCTTACAATGAGCAGTTCTTC.

The chain links TRBV7-2 to TRBJ2-3, with D unresolved. The CDR3 contains 16 residues. The V gene's germline CDR1 is SGHTA and CDR2 FQGNSA. Deletions cut 5 bases from V and 0 bases from J, with 15 bases between. The CDR3 coding sequence is TGTGCCAGCAGCCCTAGGAACGCTTATAGCACAGATACGCAGTATTTT. This gives the protein CASSPRNAYSTDTQYF.

This clonotype was seen just once. The chain joins TRBV29-1 to TRBJ2-2; D call uncertain. In germline, CDR1 is SQVTM, CDR2 ANQGSEA. The CDR3 loop spans 11 amino acids. The CDR3 spells CGIRVPGELFF. The DNA for the CDR3 is TGCGGGATACGAGTGCCCGGGGAGCTGTTTTTT.

The sample holds a few counts of this clonotype. This chain links TRBV4-3 with TRBJ2-7; no firm D call. Trimming removed 0 bases from V and 7 bases from J, with 19 bases in between. The CDR3 has 16 amino acids. CDR1 is LGHNA, CDR2 YSLEER, per germline. CDR3 sequence (DNA): TGCGCCAGCAGCCAAGACCCAGCGAGGAGCTACAATGAGCAGTACTTC. Its translation: CASSQDPARSYNEQYF.

V usage is TRBV6-5 and J usage is TRBJ1-1, with 8 bases lining up with TRBD1. The CDR3 spans 15 residues. V dropped 0 bases and J dropped 4; count of bases not matched to a gene: 4. Per the germline V gene, CDR1 is MNHEY and CDR2 is SVGAGI. CDR3 nucleotides: TGTGCCAGCAGTTACTCCCGGACAGGGATCACTGAAGCTTTCTTT. It translates to CASSYSRTGITEAFF.

This chain links TRBV29-1 with TRBJ1-1; maybe TRBD1 (5 bases). From germline, CDR1 is SQVTM and CDR2 ANQGSEA. This CDR3 is built from 14 residues. V dropped 1 base and J dropped 6 bases, with 15 bases sitting between them. DNA for the CDR3: TGCAGCGTTGAAGGAATGTCCAGGGACGCTGAAGCTTTCTTT. Its translation is CSVEGMSRDAEAFF.

This clonotype occurred a few times. The V call is TRBV3-1, the J call TRBJ2-4, with D perhaps matching TRBD1 (5 bases). CDR1 LGHDT and CDR2 YNNKEL come from the germline V gene (reference sequence). The CDR3 has 17 residues. Trimming left V 1 base short and J 1 base short, with 14 bases between. CDR3 protein: CASSQVPRRGAKNIQYF. Here the CDR3 DNA reads TGTGCCAGCAGCCAAGTGCCCCGAAGGGGTGCCAAAAACATTCAGTACTTC.

The V gene is TRBV19, the J gene TRBJ1-5, with D perhaps matching TRBD1 (6 bases). Germline V gives CDR1 LNHDA, CDR2 SQIVND (reference sequence). There are 13 residues in the CDR3. The ends were cut back, 4 bases at V and 7 bases at J, with 11 bases in the middle. The CDR3 bases are TGTGCCAGTAGTACAACAGGGCGGCAGCCCCAGCATTTT. This gives the protein CASSTTGRQPQHF.

This clonotype was observed a handful of times. This chain links TRBV7-6 with TRBJ1-6, with TRBD1 as a possible D gene (5 bases). CDR3 length: 14 residues. Germline V lookup: CDR1 SGHVS, CDR2 FNYEAQ. V was cut by 11 bases and J by 1 base, with 12 bases left in between. The CDR3 here is CASKGVSYNSPLHF. The DNA of the CDR3 is TGTGCCTCAAAAGGGGTTTCCTATAATTCACCCCTCCACTTT.

The rearrangement joins TRBV10-3 to TRBJ2-1; TRBD2 matches 7 bases. V was pared by 4 bases and J by 6 bases, with 9 bases of the junction left unmatched. Germline V gives CDR1 ENHRY, CDR2 SYGVKD. This CDR3 comprises 15 residues. The CDR3 DNA follows: TGTGCCATCAGTGCGGTACTAGCGAGAAGCAATGAGCAGTTCTTC. Protein product: CAISAVLARSNEQFF.

On this clonotype itself: The conserved final phenylalanine or tryptophan is absent from the CDR3, which likely points to a read error. The limits of the CDR3 on the DNA are not certain, so only TCRdb's listed CDR3 is given. This chain's CDR3 is CASSQVVS. The rearrangement joins TRBV4-3 to TRBJ2-1. Germline assignment: CDR1 LGHNA and CDR2 YSLEER. 8 amino acids form the CDR3, both terminal residues included.

This clonotype was seen only a few times. A read error is possible here, since a much larger clone lies one base away. This chain uses TRBV6-2 or TRBV6-3 with TRBJ2-5; 7 bases fit TRBD2. Germline V lookup: CDR1 MNHEY, CDR2 SVGEGT. The CDR3 contains 18 residues. The V gene end was trimmed by 2 bases and the J gene end by 11 bases; junction bases not matched to a gene: 23. CDR3 sequence: CASSYLSGALTSYNEQYF. In DNA form, the CDR3 reads TGTGCCAGCAGTTACCTCAGCGGGGCCCTAACCTCATACAATGAGCAGTACTTC.